Listed below are T cell receptor beta chains from one sample, sequenced in a study of CD4 T cells in relation to SARS-CoV-2 and coronaviruses. Clones were read by immunoSEQ multiplex PCR, and TCRdb kept only the in-frame ones, dropping some. The sample holds 9,500 to 13,000 clones, 87% seen once. The source material was naive CD4+ T cells from PBMCs. The receptors originated from an adult with COVID-19. Each CDR3 is given with its conserved first and last residue. D genes are given only for firm matches. Only some rows state a clone size, as once, few, many or a class for expanded clones.

>TRBJ1-3|.|.|TRBV4-3
TGCGCCAGCAGCCATGAATCGACAGGCCACTCTGGAAACACCATATATTTT
CASSHESTGHSGNTIYF
>TRBJ1-5|TRBD1|.|TRBV3-1/TRBV3-2
TGTGCCAGCAGCCAAGATTTGGGCAGGGGGTACGGCAATCAGCCCCAGCATTTT
CASSQDLGRGYGNQPQHF
>TRBJ2-5|.|.|TRBV7-9
TGTGCCAGCAGCTTCACGGGGGAGACCCAGTACTTC
CASSFTGETQYF
>TRBJ1-5|.|.|TRBV5-1
TGCGCCAGCAGCATGGGACGGGATCAGCCCCAGCATTTT
CASSMGRDQPQHF
>TRBJ2-1|.|.|TRBV5-1
TGCGCCAGCAGCTCGGGACTGGAGACAGGTCAAGCCTACAATGAGCAGTTCTTC
CASSSGLETGQAYNEQFF
>TRBJ2-5|TRBD2|.|TRBV7-9
TGTGCCAGCAGCCCTGCGTGGATTCTAGCGGGGCAAGAGACCCAGTACTTC
CASSPAWILAGQETQYF
>TRBJ1-3|.|.|TRBV3-1/TRBV3-2
TGTGCCAGCAGCCCACGGACAAGCGGAAACACCATATATTTT
CASSPRTSGNTIYF
>TRBJ2-7|.|few|TRBV30
TGTGCCTGGAGTGTATTGTACGAGCAGTACTTC
CAWSVLYEQYF
>TRBJ2-5|.|.|TRBV7-3
TGTGCCAGCAGCTCTGACGGACGTTGGGAGACCCAGTACTTC
CASSSDGRWETQYF
>TRBJ2-1|TRBD2|once|TRBV24-1
TGTGCCACCAGTGAAAGGACTAGCGGATTATACAATGAGCAGTTCTTC
CATSERTSGLYNEQFF
>TRBJ2-1|.|.|TRBV6-5
TGTGCCAGCAGTTACCAATCATCCGGGACACTCGATGAGCAGTTCTTC
CASSYQSSGTLDEQFF
>TRBJ2-5|.|.|TRBV4-1
TGCGCCAGCAGCCAAGCAGGGCTGGAGACCCAGTACTTC
CASSQAGLETQYF
>TRBJ2-2|.|.|TRBV6-5
TGTGCCAACCCGGGACAAGCGAACACCGGGGAGCTGTTTTTT
CANPGQANTGELFF
>TRBJ2-2|TRBD1|.|TRBV3-1/TRBV3-2
TGTGCCAGCAGCCGGGACAGGGGATCAGGGGAGCTGTTTTTT
CASSRDRGSGELFF
>TRBJ2-3|.|.|TRBV12-3/TRBV12-4
TGTGCCAGCAGTTTGGGAGCAGATACGCAGTATTTT
CASSLGADTQYF
>TRBJ2-3|TRBD2|.|TRBV5-1
TGCGCCAGCAGCAGTAGCGGGGGGGCCCCGGATACGCAGTATTTT
CASSSSGGAPDTQYF
>TRBJ1-1|.|.|TRBV7-9
TGTGCCAGCAGCCCCCTGCCAACCCAAGCTTTCTTT
CASSPLPTQAFF
>TRBJ1-2|.|.|TRBV9
TGTGCCAGCAGCGTAGGACAGAGCTACACCTTC
CASSVGQSYTF
>TRBJ1-2|.|.|TRBV24-1
TGTGCCACCAGTGACCGGGCCACTTATGGCTACACCTTC
CATSDRATYGYTF
>TRBJ2-7|.|few|TRBV3-1/TRBV3-2
TGTGCCAGCAGCTCCCATGGAGAGCAGTACTTC
CASSSHGEQYF
>TRBJ2-7|.|.|TRBV9
TGTGCCAGCAGCGTGGAACCGACCAGCGGGCAGTACTTC
CASSVEPTSGQYF
>TRBJ1-6|.|.|TRBV5-4
TGTGCCAGCAGCTTGGGAGGGCACTATAATTCACCCCTCCACTTT
CASSLGGHYNSPLHF
>TRBJ2-5|TRBD2|.|TRBV2
TGTGCCAGCAGGGCGACTAGCGGGGGGGCCGGAGAGACCCAGTACTTC
CASRATSGGAGETQYF